These 16 T cell receptor beta chains were sequenced from one sample in a study of early stage breast cancer tumors (dated by TCRdb to the late 2010s). Receptor amplification or capture employed the immunoSEQ multiplex PCR assay. Not all clones reach the TCRdb copy of this immuneACCESS table, which keeps in-frame sequences only. Checked studies attribute under half of the gap to unresolved V genes and leave the rest unexplained. The sample yields some 48,000 clones; about 83% were counted once. Around 1.5% of the sample lies in the top ten. The specimen sequenced was blood. All receptors come from a person between 50 and 60 years old with breast cancer.

The rearrangement links TRBV5-1 to TRBJ2-1; 7 bases line up with TRBD1. The CDR3 is made up of 15 amino acids. V lost 4 bases, J lost 10 bases, and 14 bases stayed unmatched. Per germline, CDR1 SGHRS and CDR2 YFSETQ. The CDR3 reads CASSVGTARTGEQFF. For the CDR3, the DNA is TGCGCCAGCAGCGTCGGGACAGCCAGAACGGGCGAGCAGTTCTTC.

This chain joins TRBV6-6 and TRBJ1-1, with no clear D. The CDR3 totals 15 residues. V was trimmed by 6 bases and J by 0 bases, leaving 14 bases between them. Germline CDR1 reads MNHNY; CDR2 reads SVGAGI (reference sequence). For the CDR3, the DNA is TGTGCCAGCAGCCCGGCGACGGGGATGAACACTGAAGCTTTCTTT. It encodes CASSPATGMNTEAFF.

The chain couples TRBV16 to TRBJ2-5; D may match TRBD1 or TRBD2 (5 bases each). Trimming shortened V by 4 bases and J by 5 bases, and 23 bases separated the two germline ends. Germline lookup yields CDR1 KGHSY and CDR2 FQNENV. The CDR3 is 17 residues long. The CDR3, as DNA: TGTGCCAGCAGCCGCGTCCCGGGACCCAACCGAGGGGAGACCCAGTACTTC. The encoded protein is CASSRVPGPNRGETQYF.

J is TRBJ2-2 and V is TRBV10-2, with D tentatively TRBD1 (6 bases). V was clipped by 7 bases and J by 3 bases, with 12 bases between them. Germline V gene lookup returns CDR1 WSHSY and CDR2 SAAADI. This CDR3 contains 14 residues. The CDR3 sequence: CASNDRPYTGELFF. DNA of the CDR3: TGCGCCAGCAACGACAGGCCCTACACCGGGGAGCTGTTTTTT.

The count of this clone is one. CDR3 protein: CSAQRGYEQYF. DNA of the CDR3: TGCAGTGCCCAGCGCGGCTACGAGCAGTACTTC. The rearrangement links TRBV20-1 to TRBJ2-7; D remains ambiguous. CDR1 is DFQATT, CDR2 SNEGSKA, per germline (reference sequence). The ends were cut back, 6 bases at V and 3 bases at J, with 9 bases in the middle. The length of the CDR3 is 11 residues.

The chain couples TRBV28 to TRBJ2-7; D gene unclear. Germline V gives CDR1 MDHEN, CDR2 SYDVKM. The germline V and J ends were trimmed by 6 bases and 3 bases, with 15 bases remaining between them. The CDR3 has 14 residues. In DNA form, the CDR3 reads TGTGCCAGCAGCACTACTAAGGGAAACTACGAGCAGTACTTC. It codes for CASSTTKGNYEQYF.

This rearrangement joins TRBV7-9 to TRBJ2-5, with 12 bases identical to TRBD1. The CDR3 covers 15 residues. In germline, CDR1 is SEHNR, CDR2 FQNEAQ (reference sequence). V was clipped by 4 bases and J by 3 bases; unmatched bases: 3. The CDR3 DNA is TGTGCCAGCAGCTATGGGACAGGGGGCGAAGAGACCCAGTACTTC. Translation: CASSYGTGGEETQYF.

This chain joins TRBV7-9 and TRBJ2-3; TRBD2 matches 7 bases. The CDR3 is 18 residues long. V shed 6 bases, J shed 1 base, and the junction held 16 bases outside the gene matches. The germline V gene encodes CDR1 SEHNR and CDR2 FQNEAQ (reference sequence). The CDR3 coding sequence is TGTGCCAGCAGTCACCGTTACGGGTCGGGAGGACGCACAGATACGCAGTATTTT. Translation gives CASSHRYGSGGRTDTQYF.

The count of this clone is one. This chain uses TRBV19 with TRBJ1-1; D gene uncertain. V was trimmed by 6 bases and J by 3 bases, leaving 26 bases between them. Germline values: CDR1 LNHDA, CDR2 SQIVND (reference sequence). The CDR3 has 18 residues. CDR3 in DNA: TGTGCCAGTAGACTTGACTCATCCGGGAGCCACAAACACACTGAAGCTTTCTTT. Its protein product is CASRLDSSGSHKHTEAFF. Variable domain in full (rest from reference TRBV19 and TRBJ1-1): DGGITQSPKYLFRKEGQNVTLSCEQNLNHDAMYWYRQDPGQGLRLIYYSQIVNDFQKGDIAEGYSVSREKKESFPLTVTSAQKNPTAFYLCASRLDSSGSHKHTEAFFGQGTRLTVV.

The chain carries TRBV9 and TRBJ1-2; a weak D match, TRBD1 (5 bases). Looked up from germline, CDR1 is SGDLS and CDR2 is YYNGEE. The V end was cut by 6 bases, the J end by 6 bases, with 12 bases between. The CDR3 loop spans 12 amino acids. The CDR3 nucleotides read TGTGCCAGCACCGGGACGGGCCATGGCTACACCTTC. Translation: CASTGTGHGYTF. Complete variable domain (other parts from reference TRBV9 and TRBJ1-2): DSGVTQTPKHLITATGQRVTLRCSPRSGDLSVYWYQQSLDQGLQFLIQYYNGEERAKGNILERFSAQQFPDLHSELNLSSLELGDSALYFCASTGTGHGYTFGSGTRLTVV.

The V and J genes are TRBV18 and TRBJ2-7; 8 nucleotides agree with TRBD2. Germline V gene data show CDR1 as KGHSH and CDR2 as LQKENI. The CDR3 runs 17 residues. The J segment lost 1 base and the V segment lost 3 bases, leaving 11 bases of the junction unmatched. The CDR3 DNA is TGTGCCAGCTCACCCCGCGAGTCGGCGGGGGGTTCCTACGAGCAGTACTTC. It encodes CASSPRESAGGSYEQYF.

The chain employs TRBV7-2 and TRBJ2-2; D is possibly TRBD2 (7 bases). The germline V and J ends were trimmed by 4 bases and 5 bases, with 11 bases remaining between them. Germline CDR1 SGHTA, CDR2 FQGNSA. The CDR3 loop spans 14 amino acids. This CDR3 is CASSYRGATGELFF. The CDR3 DNA sequence: TGTGCCAGCAGCTATCGGGGGGCAACCGGGGAGCTGTTTTTT.

The table lists this clone with a count of one. The chain recombines TRBV5-3 with TRBJ1-5, with D tentatively TRBD1 (5 bases). TRBV5-3 is given ORF status, its function remaining uncertain. V dropped 4 bases and J dropped 2 bases, with 25 bases sitting between them. This CDR3 comprises 19 residues. CDR3 DNA: TGTGCCAGAAGCCCACAATGGGGGGGGAAGCGGATTCGCAATCAGCCCCAGCATTTT. It yields the protein CARSPQWGGKRIRNQPQHF.

This chain uses TRBV19 with TRBJ2-3; D tentatively fits TRBD1 or TRBD2 (5 bases each). There are 17 residues in the CDR3. V was cut by 1 base and J by 0 bases, with 14 bases left in between. Germline CDR1 and CDR2: LNHDA and SQIVND (reference sequence). CDR3 sequence (DNA): TGTGCCAGTAGTATAGGGAGGTCGAGACAGAGCACAGATACGCAGTATTTT. This translates into CASSIGRSRQSTDTQYF.

The chain is built from TRBV4-3 and TRBJ2-6, with TRBD1 identical over 7 bases. Germline CDR1 and CDR2: LGHNA and YSLEER. The ends lost 4 bases at V and 0 bases at J; junction bases unmatched: 9. The CDR3 contains 18 residues. CDR3 bases: TGCGCCAGCAGCCTTAACAGGGGCGGTATCTCTGGGGCCAACGTCCTGACTTTC. Translation: CASSLNRGGISGANVLTF.

The chain has TRBV7-8 and TRBJ1-5; D call uncertain. Germline loops: CDR1 SGHVS, CDR2 FQNEAQ. The CDR3 runs to 14 residues. V was cut by 5 bases and J by 5 bases, with 13 bases left in between. CDR3 sequence reads: CASSPGLLHQPQHF. Written as DNA, the CDR3 is TGTGCCAGCAGCCCCGGACTACTGCATCAGCCCCAGCATTTT.